A selection of T cell receptor beta chains follows, all from one sample in a study of blood T cells in healthy people across ages. TCRdb fed the 5' RACE reads into MiXCR, producing one record per CDR3 protein. This table has about 800,000 distinct CDR3 sequences, 25% appearing once. This same sample was also part of a study on T cells of mothers and their children.

The sequenced sample was blood. Receptor source: a boy aged 5-17 years in good health. CDR3s include the opening cysteine and the closing phenylalanine or tryptophan. Each record gives: V gene, J gene, CDR3 protein.

TRBV4-3,TRBJ2-3,CASSQGQGGGVRDTQYF
TRBV6-2/TRBV6-3,TRBJ1-2,CASSYNSPRNYGYTF
TRBV9,.,CASSPSGVSDYEQYF
TRBV29-1,TRBJ2-7,CSVSGRGYEQYF
TRBV5-1,TRBJ2-3,CASSLQRQGRGDTQYF
TRBV12-3/TRBV12-4,TRBJ2-5,CASSPVFETQYF
TRBV6-5,TRBJ2-7,CASSYSLGTSRYEQYF
TRBV6-2/TRBV6-3,TRBJ1-2,CASSFSGAGYTF
TRBV9,TRBJ2-5,CASNVRGGVETQYF
TRBV28,TRBJ2-7,CASSLYSRYEQYF
TRBV20-1,TRBJ2-1,CSATRPRQGVGYYEQHF
TRBV3-1,TRBJ2-5,CASSQGTGKAQTQYF
TRBV7-9,TRBJ2-1,CASSGDKVGEQFF
TRBV4-3,TRBJ2-7,CASSQAFISYEQYF
TRBV4-2,TRBJ1-5,CASSHPQGDQPQHF